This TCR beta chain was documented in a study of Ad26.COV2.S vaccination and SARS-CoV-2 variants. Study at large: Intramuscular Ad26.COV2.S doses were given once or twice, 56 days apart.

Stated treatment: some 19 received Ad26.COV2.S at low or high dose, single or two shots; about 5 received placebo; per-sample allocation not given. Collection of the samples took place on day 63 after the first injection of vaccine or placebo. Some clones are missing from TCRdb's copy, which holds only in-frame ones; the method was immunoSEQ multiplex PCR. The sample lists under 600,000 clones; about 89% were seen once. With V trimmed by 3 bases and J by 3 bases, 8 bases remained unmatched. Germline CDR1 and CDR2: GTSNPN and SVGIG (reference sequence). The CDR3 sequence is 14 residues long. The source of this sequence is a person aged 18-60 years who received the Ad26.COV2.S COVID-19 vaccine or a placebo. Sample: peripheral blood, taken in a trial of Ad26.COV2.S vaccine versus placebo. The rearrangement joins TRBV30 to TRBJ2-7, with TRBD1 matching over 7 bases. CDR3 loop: CAWSRRDSVYEQYF. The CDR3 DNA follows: TGTGCCTGGAGCCGCCGGGACAGTGTCTACGAGCAGTACTTC.